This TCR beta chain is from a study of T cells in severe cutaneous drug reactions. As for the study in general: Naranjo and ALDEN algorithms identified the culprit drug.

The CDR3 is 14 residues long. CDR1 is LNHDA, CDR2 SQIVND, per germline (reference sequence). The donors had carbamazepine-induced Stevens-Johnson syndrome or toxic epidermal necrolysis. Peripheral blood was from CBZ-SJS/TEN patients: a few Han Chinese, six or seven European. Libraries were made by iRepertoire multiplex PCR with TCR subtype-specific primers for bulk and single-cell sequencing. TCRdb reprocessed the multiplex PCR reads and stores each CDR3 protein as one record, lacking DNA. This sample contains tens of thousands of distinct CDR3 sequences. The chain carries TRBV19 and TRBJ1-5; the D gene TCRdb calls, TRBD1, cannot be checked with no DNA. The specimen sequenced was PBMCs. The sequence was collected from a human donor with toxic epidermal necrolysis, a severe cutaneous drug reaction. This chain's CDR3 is CASTQWGRNQPQHF. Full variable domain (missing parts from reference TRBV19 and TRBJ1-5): DGGITQSPKYLFRKEGQNVTLSCEQNLNHDAMYWYRQDPGQGLRLIYYSQIVNDFQKGDIAEGYSVSREKKESFPLTVTSAQKNPTAFYLCASTQWGRNQPQHFGDGTRLSIL.